The 19 T cell receptor beta chains in this list originate from one sample, sequenced in a study of cytomegalovirus exposure and HLA in healthy donors. This PCR relied on a set of 60 Vbeta primers and 13 Jbeta primers. Generated by immunoSEQ multiplex PCR, the TCRdb table keeps only in-frame clones and is missing some. The data show roughly 100,000 clones, around 80% seen once. The sample taken for sequencing was PBMCs. These receptors were taken from a man aged 18 to 29 in good health and CMV-seronegative.

In its sample, this clone was seen once. The V gene is TRBV5-1, the J gene TRBJ2-3; 13 bases align to TRBD2. Germline CDR1 SGHRS, CDR2 YFSETQ. Trimming cost V 4 bases and J 2 bases; bases outside gene matches: 7. The CDR3 extends over 17 amino acids. CDR3 loop: CASSASGLAGLTDTQYF. The CDR3 DNA reads as TGCGCCAGCAGCGCATCGGGACTAGCGGGACTCACAGATACGCAGTATTTT.

This clone was seen more than once but under ten times. This chain uses TRBV4-1 with TRBJ2-1; TRBD1 aligns across 10 bases. The CDR3 consists of 16 residues. Germline V CDR1 and CDR2: MGHRA, YSYEKL. V lost 0 bases, J lost 1 base, and 0 bases stayed unmatched. The CDR3 region is CASSQEGQGSYNEQFF. In DNA, the CDR3 is TGCGCCAGCAGCCAAGAGGGACAGGGGTCCTACAATGAGCAGTTCTTC.

This rearrangement joins TRBV6-4 to TRBJ2-1; tentative D call: TRBD2 (5 bases). Germline assignment: CDR1 MRHNA and CDR2 SNTAGT. CDR3 length: 16 residues. Deletions cut 3 bases from V and 5 bases from J, with 17 bases between. CDR3: CASSELGLSFNNEQFF. The CDR3 DNA follows: TGTGCCAGCAGTGAACTTGGACTTTCCTTTAACAATGAGCAGTTCTTC.

This rearrangement joins TRBV10-1 to TRBJ2-3, with 12 positions matching TRBD2. The germline CDR1 and CDR2 sequences are WNHNN and SYGVQD (reference sequence). The CDR3 consists of 16 residues. V shed 5 bases, J shed 4 bases, and the junction held 7 bases outside the gene matches. The CDR3 protein is CASSFRLAGDADTQYF. The CDR3 DNA reads as TGCGCCAGCAGTTTCAGACTAGCGGGAGACGCAGATACGCAGTATTTT.

The CDR3, as DNA: TGTGCCAGCAGCCGACAGGATTCCTACTACGAGCAGTACTTC. This gives the protein CASSRQDSYYEQYF. The chain employs TRBV5-5 and TRBJ2-7; a possible D gene is TRBD1 (6 bases). Germline CDR1 SGHKS, CDR2 YYEKEE (reference sequence). Trimming shortened V by 4 bases and J by 3 bases, and 14 bases separated the two germline ends. The CDR3 spans 14 residues.

The chain uses TRBV11-3 and TRBJ2-1, with TRBD2 identical over 9 bases. This CDR3 contains 15 residues. CDR1 and CDR2 (germline): SGHNT, YENEEA. The V gene end was trimmed by 8 bases and the J gene end by 0 bases; junction bases not matched to a gene: 5. CDR3 bases: TGTGCCAGCTCAGCGGGAGGTTTCTCCTACAATGAGCAGTTCTTC. It specifies CASSAGGFSYNEQFF.

V and J are TRBV7-2 and TRBJ2-3, with 9 positions matching TRBD2. The V gene's germline CDR1 is SGHTA and CDR2 FQGNSA. Unmatched junction bases numbered 0, after V lost 1 base and J lost 1 base. This CDR3 spans 15 amino acids. The CDR3 loop reads CASSLGGRGTDTQYF. The CDR3 nucleotides read TGTGCCAGCAGCTTAGGCGGGAGGGGCACAGATACGCAGTATTTT.

The chain joins TRBV6-5 to TRBJ1-5; 8 bases are a match to TRBD1. CDR3 length: 14 residues. From germline, CDR1 is MNHEY and CDR2 SVGAGI. Unmatched junction bases numbered 3, after V lost 2 bases and J lost 6 bases. CDR3 in amino acids: CASSYTGGSQPQHF. DNA of the CDR3: TGTGCCAGCAGTTACACAGGGGGAAGTCAGCCCCAGCATTTT.

The V and J genes are TRBV7-2 and TRBJ2-7, with no clear D. The length of the CDR3 is 16 residues. V was pared by 2 bases and J by 0 bases, with 14 bases between. Germline V gene sequence: CDR1 SGHTA, CDR2 FQGNSA. The CDR3: CASSLSAAAASYEQYF. The DNA of the CDR3 is TGTGCCAGCAGCTTATCGGCTGCGGCTGCCTCCTACGAGCAGTACTTC.

The rearrangement uses TRBV6-1 and TRBJ2-1, with 8 bases aligning to TRBD2. CDR1 and CDR2 from the germline V gene are MNHNS and SASEGT. With V trimmed by 2 bases and J by 3 bases, 12 bases remained unmatched. The CDR3 is made up of 18 amino acids. The CDR3 DNA sequence: TGTGCCAGCAGTGAATATGGTCCAGCGGGAGAGGGCTACAATGAGCAGTTCTTC. Translation: CASSEYGPAGEGYNEQFF.

The chain uses TRBV6-1 and TRBJ2-7; D might be TRBD1 (6 bases). This CDR3 is built from 13 residues. Trimming left V 7 bases short and J 3 bases short, with 13 bases between. CDR1 is MNHNS and CDR2 is SASEGT in the germline V gene. This chain's CDR3 is CASTKQGYYEQYF. The CDR3 coding sequence is TGTGCCAGCACCAAACAGGGCTACTACGAGCAGTACTTC.

This chain uses TRBV27 with TRBJ2-1, with 8 positions matching TRBD2. The CDR3 runs to 19 residues. J was trimmed by 2 bases and V by 5 bases; bases with no gene match: 17. Germline CDR1 MNHEY, CDR2 SMNVEV (reference sequence). The CDR3 nucleotides are TGTGCCAGCAGTCCCGGGAGGAGGGCTAGCGGGCTTCCCTACAATGAGCAGTTCTTC. As protein: CASSPGRRASGLPYNEQFF.

The genes are TRBV27 and TRBJ1-5; D remains ambiguous. Germline V gives CDR1 MNHEY, CDR2 SMNVEV (reference sequence). The CDR3 totals 14 residues. Trimming shortened V by 2 bases and J by 6 bases, and 11 bases separated the two germline ends. For the CDR3, the DNA is TGTGCCAGCAGTTTAGGTGGGAGTAGTCAGCCCCAGCATTTT. The encoded protein is CASSLGGSSQPQHF.

V gene TRBV19 combines with J gene TRBJ2-7; weak D call: TRBD1 (6 bases). The V gene lost 5 bases and the J gene lost 5 bases, with 19 bases spanning the gap. Germline CDR1 LNHDA, CDR2 SQIVND (reference sequence). This CDR3 spans 15 amino acids. Here the CDR3 DNA reads TGTGCCAGTAGTGGGACACACATACAATGGCACGAGCAGTACTTC. Amino acids: CASSGTHIQWHEQYF.

The chain recombines TRBV7-2 with TRBJ1-1, with D unclear. V lost 5 bases to trimming and J lost 1 base, with 8 bases between them. Germline assignment: CDR1 SGHTA and CDR2 FQGNSA. This CDR3 contains 13 residues. CDR3: CASSPSSNTEAFF. In DNA form, the CDR3 reads TGTGCCAGCAGCCCCTCGTCGAACACTGAAGCTTTCTTT.

In DNA, the CDR3 is TGTGCCACACAACTTGGGGACAGGGGAGCCCATAATTCACCCCTCCACTTT. It yields the protein CATQLGDRGAHNSPLHF. The V call is TRBV15, the J call TRBJ1-6; 10 nucleotides line up with TRBD1. The germline V gene has CDR1 LNHNV and CDR2 YYDKDF (reference sequence). Trimming took 9 bases from V and 5 from J; bases not matched to a gene: 13. The CDR3 runs 17 residues. Based on the CDR3 plus reference TRBV15 and TRBJ1-6, the full variable domain is DAMVIQNPRYQVTQFGKPVTLSCSQTLNHNVMYWYQQKSSQAPKLLFHYYDKDFNNEADTPDNFQSRRPNTSFCFLDIRSPGLGDTAMYLCATQLGDRGAHNSPLHFGNGTRLTVT.

The chain recombines TRBV5-4 with TRBJ2-7; 11 bases match TRBD2. CDR3 length: 16 residues. V was clipped by 4 bases and J by 3 bases; unmatched bases: 9. Germline V gene lookup returns CDR1 SGHNT and CDR2 YYREEE (reference sequence). CDR3 protein: CASSPSLGLADYEQYF. Written as DNA, the CDR3 is TGTGCCAGCAGCCCCAGTCTGGGACTAGCGGACTACGAGCAGTACTTC.

This chain connects TRBV5-6 to TRBJ2-5, with a possible D match to TRBD1 (6 bases). The assigned J gene may be wrong: the sequence end matches TRBJ2-7 better. Germline assignment: CDR1 SGHDT and CDR2 YYEEEE. CDR3 length equals 13 residues. The CDR3 is CASSFAGDYEQYF. As DNA, the CDR3 is TGTGCCAGCAGCTTTGCAGGGGACTACGAGCAGTACTTC.

CDR3: CSVVVALGLKNTEAFF. For the CDR3, the DNA is TGCAGCGTTGTGGTAGCGCTGGGACTGAAGAACACTGAAGCTTTCTTT. The chain carries TRBV29-1 and TRBJ1-1; D is perhaps TRBD1 (5 bases). Per germline, CDR1 SQVTM and CDR2 ANQGSEA. The CDR3 is made up of 16 amino acids. The ends were cut back, 4 bases at V and 1 base at J, with 19 bases in the middle.